What follows are 12 T cell receptor beta chains derived from one specimen sequenced in a study of shared clonotypes between healthy human individuals. Clones were read by immunoSEQ multiplex PCR, and TCRdb kept only the in-frame ones, dropping some. This table holds 980,000 or so clones, 70% to 85% found once. What was sequenced was memory CD4+ T cells sorted from blood. The subset is: CD45RA-negative fraction. The source of these receptors is a man between 18 and 35 years old in good health.

This sequence joins TRBV7-8 and TRBJ2-2; possibly TRBD1 for D (5 bases). Germline CDR1 reads SGHVS; CDR2 reads FQNEAQ. V lost 1 base and J lost 5, with 11 bases in between. The CDR3 loop spans 15 amino acids. The CDR3 DNA reads as TGTGCCAGCAGCTTAGTGGGTCAGGGAACCGGGGAGCTGTTTTTT. As protein: CASSLVGQGTGELFF.

The J gene is TRBJ1-4, the V gene TRBV5-1, with D unclear. The CDR3 consists of 15 residues. With 4 bases removed from V and 6 bases from J, the gap between germline ends came to 16 bases. The germline gives CDR1 SGHRS, CDR2 YFSETQ. The CDR3 is CASSIQGKADEKLFF. In DNA form, the CDR3 reads TGCGCCAGCAGCATACAAGGGAAGGCCGATGAAAAACTGTTTTTT.

This sequence joins TRBV19 and TRBJ1-2, with TRBD1 matching 7 bases. The CDR3 is 16 residues long. V lost 5 bases and J lost 1; bases outside the gene matches: 10. CDR1 LNHDA and CDR2 SQIVND come from the germline V gene (reference sequence). CDR3 nucleotides: TGTGCCAGTAGTTCGATGCAGGGGGGCTTTAACTATGGCTACACCTTC. It specifies CASSSMQGGFNYGYTF.

The rearrangement joins TRBV7-9 to TRBJ2-3; TRBD2 aligns across 7 bases. The germline gives CDR1 SEHNR, CDR2 FQNEAQ (reference sequence). V shed 5 bases and J 1 base; nucleotides not matched to a gene: 3. The CDR3 extends over 14 amino acids. CDR3 coding DNA: TGTGCCAGCAGCACCCGGGGGGGCACAGATACGCAGTATTTT. Amino acids: CASSTRGGTDTQYF.

This clone has only one observation. The rearrangement links TRBV12-5 to TRBJ2-2, with 10 bases identical to TRBD2. The germline gives CDR1 LGHNT, CDR2 FRNRAP. The CDR3 runs to 17 residues. V trimming: 0 bases; J trimming: 4 bases; junction bases outside the gene matches: 5. CDR3 sequence: CASGLVVAGGSTGELFF. The CDR3 DNA sequence: TGTGCTAGTGGTTTGGTAGTAGCGGGAGGTTCCACCGGGGAGCTGTTTTTT.

V is TRBV10-3 and J is TRBJ1-2; D possibly corresponds to TRBD1 (6 bases). Trimming stripped 3 bases from V and 0 bases from J, with 11 bases between. From germline, CDR1 is ENHRY and CDR2 SYGVKD. CDR3 length equals 15 residues. The CDR3 nucleotides are TGTGCCATCAGTGATAGGGAGGGGGCTAACTATGGCTACACCTTC. This gives the protein CAISDREGANYGYTF.

This clone has only a few counts. The rearrangement joins TRBV29-1 to TRBJ2-1, with 10 bases fitting TRBD2. The germline CDR1 and CDR2 sequences are SQVTM and ANQGSEA. The CDR3 covers 13 residues. The V gene end was trimmed by 8 bases and the J gene end by 7 bases; junction bases not matched to a gene: 8. The CDR3: CSTRLAGLNEQFF. In DNA, the CDR3 is TGCAGCACCAGACTAGCGGGTCTGAATGAGCAGTTCTTC.

The chain carries TRBV18 and TRBJ2-2; D is unclear. The length of the CDR3 is 15 residues. Trimming pared 6 bases from V and 0 bases from J, leaving 11 bases between. CDR1 is KGHSH, CDR2 LQKENI, per germline. The CDR3 bases are TGTGCCAGCTCCCCAAATTACACGAACACCGGGGAGCTGTTTTTT. This encodes CASSPNYTNTGELFF.

The chain recombines TRBV10-3 with TRBJ2-3, with 10 bases that match TRBD2. V trimming: 2 bases; J trimming: 4 bases; junction bases outside the gene matches: 9. This CDR3 contains 17 residues. CDR1 is ENHRY, CDR2 SYGVKD, per germline. CDR3: CAISEASGGPGADTQYF. CDR3 nucleotides: TGTGCCATCAGTGAGGCTAGCGGGGGCCCCGGGGCAGATACGCAGTATTTT.

This chain connects TRBV12-2 to TRBJ2-1; the table's D call of TRBD2 was not tested on the DNA. TRBV12-2 is termed a pseudogene. This CDR3 contains 16 residues. The CDR3 DNA follows: TGTGCAAGTCGAACTAGCGGCCAACTTGGGGGCGATGAGCAGTTCTTC. Its translation is CASRTSGQLGGDEQFF.

The J gene is TRBJ1-6, the V gene TRBV5-6; 9 nucleotides line up with TRBD1. J gave up 9 bases and V 3 bases, and 7 bases lay outside the gene matches. The germline CDR1 and CDR2 sequences are SGHDT and YYEEEE. The CDR3 length is 15 residues. CDR3 DNA: TGTGCCAGCAGCTCGAGGGACAGGGACCTTTCACCCCTCCACTTT. It is translated as CASSSRDRDLSPLHF. Full variable domain (outside the CDR3, taken from reference TRBV5-6 and TRBJ1-6): DAGVTQSPTHLIKTRGQQVTLRCSPKSGHDTVSWYQQALGQGPQFIFQYYEEEERQRGNFPDRFSGHQFPNYSSELNVNALLLGDSALYLCASSSRDRDLSPLHFGNGTRLTVT.

The chain combines TRBV30 with TRBJ1-4; 7 positions match TRBD1. The CDR3 loop spans 13 amino acids. Germline V gene sequence: CDR1 GTSNPN, CDR2 SVGIG (reference sequence). The V segment lost 4 bases and the J segment 8 bases; nucleotides outside the gene matches: 7. The CDR3 loop is CAWKGASGEKLFF. CDR3 coding DNA: TGTGCCTGGAAGGGGGCGAGCGGGGAAAAACTGTTTTTT. Looking up the rest from reference TRBV30 and TRBJ1-4 gives the full variable domain: SQTIHQWPATLVQPVGSPLSLECTVEGTSNPNLYWYRQAAGRGLQLLFYSVGIGQISSEVPQNLSASRPQDRQFILSSKKLLLSDSGFYLCAWKGASGEKLFFGSGTQLSVL.